The 7 T cell receptor beta chains reported below all come from one sample, sequenced in a study of T cell changes during pregnancy in multiple sclerosis (dated by TCRdb to between 2018 and 2020). Library preparation employed the immunoSEQ multiplex PCR assay. Sourced from immuneACCESS, this table was stored by TCRdb with only in-frame sequences that have V and J called. A share of the clones is absent; for the studies checked, an unresolved V gene accounts for under half, and the remainder has no known explanation. The sample table records more than 65,000 clones; under 95% of these occur just once. The ten largest clones take up 0.35% to 0.45% of the sample. The material sequenced was CD4+ T cells from peripheral blood mononuclear cells, taken before pregnancy. These receptors originate from a female donor with multiple sclerosis, enrolled in a pregnancy study.

The chain is built from TRBV5-6 and TRBJ2-7; tentatively, D is TRBD1 (5 bases). The germline V gene encodes CDR1 SGHDT and CDR2 YYEEEE. With 5 bases removed from V and 5 bases from J, the gap between germline ends came to 20 bases. The CDR3 totals 15 residues. As DNA, the CDR3 is TGTGCCAGCAGTTCCAACCCGACAGCAACCAACGAGCAGTACTTC. It encodes CASSSNPTATNEQYF.

The chain recombines TRBV27 with TRBJ1-2; 9 nucleotides agree with TRBD1. The length of the CDR3 is 15 residues. In germline, CDR1 is MNHEY, CDR2 SMNVEV (reference sequence). The V segment lost 5 bases and the J segment 0 bases; nucleotides outside the gene matches: 4. CDR3 nucleotides: TGTGCCAGCAGTCCCCGACAGGGGGCTAACTATGGCTACACCTTC. Residues: CASSPRQGANYGYTF.

The chain combines TRBV7-2 with TRBJ1-5, with D possibly TRBD1 on 5 matching bases. Germline V gene data show CDR1 as SGHTA and CDR2 as FQGNSA. Trimming stripped 0 bases from V and 6 bases from J, with 9 bases between. This CDR3 has 14 residues. The DNA of the CDR3 is TGTGCCAGCAGCTTAGCTCGGGGGGGTCAGCCCCAGCATTTT. This gives the protein CASSLARGGQPQHF.

The rearrangement uses TRBV7-9 and TRBJ1-1, with D tentatively TRBD1 (5 bases). CDR1 and CDR2 from the germline V gene are SEHNR and FQNEAQ (reference sequence). CDR3 length: 13 amino acids. Trimming pared 1 base from V and 5 bases from J, leaving 8 bases between. The CDR3: CASSLEGNTEAFF. CDR3 nucleotide sequence: TGTGCCAGCAGCTTAGAGGGGAATACTGAAGCTTTCTTT.

The chain joins TRBV15 to TRBJ2-1; TRBD2 aligns across 10 bases. V lost 0 bases and J lost 2; bases outside the gene matches: 7. In germline, CDR1 is LNHNV, CDR2 YYDKDF (reference sequence). The CDR3 consists of 18 residues. For the CDR3, the DNA is TGTGCCACCAGCAGAGACAGTAGCGGGGGGCGCGCCTACAATGAGCAGTTCTTC. It codes for CATSRDSSGGRAYNEQFF.

This chain connects TRBV19 to TRBJ2-1; 11 positions agree with TRBD2. The CDR3 is 16 residues long. The V gene's germline CDR1 is LNHDA and CDR2 SQIVND (reference sequence). V lost 7 bases to trimming and J lost 0 bases; unmatched junction nucleotides: 5. The CDR3 bases are TGTGCCAGTATGCAAACTAGCGGGAGCTCCTACAATGAGCAGTTCTTC. Its translation is CASMQTSGSSYNEQFF.

V is TRBV5-1 and J is TRBJ1-6, with a tentative D call TRBD1 (6 bases). Trimming stripped 4 bases from V and 3 bases from J, with 11 bases between. Looked up from germline, CDR1 is SGHRS and CDR2 is YFSETQ. The CDR3 spans 15 residues. This CDR3 is CASSADRNYNSPLHF. The CDR3 DNA reads TGCGCCAGCAGCGCCGACAGGAACTATAATTCACCCCTCCACTTT. The whole variable domain, filled in from reference TRBV5-1 and TRBJ1-6, reads KAGVTQTPRYLIKTRGQQVTLSCSPISGHRSVSWYQQTPGQGLQFLFEYFSETQRNKGNFPGRFSGRQFSNSRSEMNVSTLELGDSALYLCASSADRNYNSPLHFGNGTRLTVT.